What follows describes a single T cell receptor beta chain. The V gene end was trimmed by 10 bases and the J gene end by 0 bases; junction bases not matched to a gene: 25. From germline, CDR1 is SNHLY and CDR2 FYNNEI. The CDR3 extends over 22 amino acids. Only in-frame clones appear in the TCRdb table, and some are missing; sequencing was by immunoSEQ multiplex PCR. The data show over 200,000 clones, 70% to 90% seen once. The data are from a study of cytomegalovirus exposure and HLA in healthy donors. J is TRBJ2-6 and V is TRBV2, with 9 bases lining up with TRBD1. The sequenced sample consisted of PBMCs. The sequence was collected from a woman aged 18-29 years in good health and CMV-seronegative. Here the CDR3 reads CATQRSYRGLGAGPSGANVLTF. The CDR3 DNA reads as TGTGCCACCCAGCGGTCCTACAGGGGGCTAGGAGCGGGACCCTCTGGGGCCAACGTCCTGACTTTC.